The present T cell receptor beta chain was sequenced within a study of OX40 agonist ivuxolimab in advanced cancers. Study observations and caveats: At doses 0.1 to 3.0 mg/kg, CD4+ and CD8+ clones expanded.

The CDR3 contains 14 residues. Germline assignment: CDR1 SGHRS and CDR2 YFSETQ. V gave up 1 base and J gave up 5 bases, with 12 bases separating them. Turning to this clone: Its target is unknown.

Some clones are missing from TCRdb's copy, which holds only in-frame ones; the method was immunoSEQ multiplex PCR. The sample has 70,000 to 100,000 clones, 80% to 90% seen once. Sequenced here: CD4+ or CD8+ T cells sorted from blood, sampled in a trial of the OX40 agonist ivuxolimab. The V and J genes are TRBV5-1 and TRBJ2-5; perhaps TRBD2 as D (6 bases). The sequence was collected from an adult with an advanced solid tumor such as melanoma, head and neck, liver or kidney cancer. The CDR3: CASSLYAEGETQYF. CDR3 DNA sequence: TGCGCCAGCAGCTTGTACGCGGAGGGGGAGACCCAGTACTTC.